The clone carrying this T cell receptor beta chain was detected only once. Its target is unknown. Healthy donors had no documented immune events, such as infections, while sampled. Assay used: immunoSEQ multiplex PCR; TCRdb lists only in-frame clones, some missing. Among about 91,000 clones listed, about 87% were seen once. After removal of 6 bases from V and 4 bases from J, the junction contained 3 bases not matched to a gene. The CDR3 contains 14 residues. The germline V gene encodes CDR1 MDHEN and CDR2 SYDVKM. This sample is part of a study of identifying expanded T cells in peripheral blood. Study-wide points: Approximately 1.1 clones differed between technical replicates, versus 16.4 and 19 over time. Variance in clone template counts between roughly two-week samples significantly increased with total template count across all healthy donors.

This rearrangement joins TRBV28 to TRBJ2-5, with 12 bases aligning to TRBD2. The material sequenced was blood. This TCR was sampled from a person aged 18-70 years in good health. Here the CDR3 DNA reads TGTGCCAGCAGGACTAGCGGGGGCAGAGAGACCCAGTACTTC. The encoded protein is CASRTSGGRETQYF. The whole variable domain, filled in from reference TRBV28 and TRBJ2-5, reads DVKVTQSSRYLVKRTGEKVFLECVQDMDHENMFWYRQDPGLGLRLIYFSYDVKMKEKGDIPEGYSVSREKKERFSLILESASTNQTSMYLCASRTSGGRETQYFGPGTRLLVL.